Below are 22 T cell receptor beta chains sequenced from a single sample in a study of shared T cell receptors in the human thymus (dated by TCRdb to the early 2020s). Library preparation employed the immunoSEQ multiplex PCR assay. TCRdb obtained this table from immuneACCESS and retained in-frame rearrangements with V and J assigned. These tables miss some clones; where compared with another copy, unresolved V genes account for less than half of the shortfall, and the remainder is unexplained. This sample comprises hundreds of thousands of clones, roughly 86% of them detected only once. In total, the top ten clones hold 0.0094% of the sample. Another study also made use of these data, one on human thymus T cells.

The sequenced material came from thymocytes. These receptors were obtained from a boy younger than two with a congenital heart defect. Donor details come from another sample of the same person, matched by shared clones.

Turning to this clone: Additional DNA sequences in this sample encode the identical CDR3. This chain connects TRBV7-8 to TRBJ2-2; the match to TRBD2 covers 7 bases. In germline, CDR1 is SGHVS, CDR2 FQNEAQ. Trimming removed 7 bases from V and 5 bases from J; junction bases left unmatched: 19. This CDR3 spans 18 amino acids. The CDR3 loop is CASTEPSRGLLGTGELFF. CDR3 nucleotide sequence: TGTGCCAGCACCGAACCCTCGCGGGGGTTACTGGGTACCGGGGAGCTGTTTTTT.

The rearrangement links TRBV29-1 to TRBJ1-1; D is possibly TRBD1 (5 bases). The germline CDR1 and CDR2 sequences are SQVTM and ANQGSEA. The CDR3 loop spans 12 amino acids. V was clipped by 8 bases and J by 0 bases, with 10 bases between them. CDR3 amino acids: CSPWTMNTEAFF. The CDR3 DNA is TGCAGCCCCTGGACAATGAACACTGAAGCTTTCTTT.

The V and J genes are TRBV4-1 and TRBJ2-5, with 8 bases aligning to TRBD2. The CDR3 has 18 residues. V shed 0 bases and J 5 bases; nucleotides not matched to a gene: 14. CDR1 MGHRA and CDR2 YSYEKL come from the germline V gene. The CDR3 DNA follows: TGCGCCAGCAGCCAAGAGCAGTTAGCGGGGAGTGCCAGGGAGACCCAGTACTTC. Translated: CASSQEQLAGSARETQYF.

The V and J genes are TRBV4-3 and TRBJ2-7; TRBD1 is a possible D gene (5 bases). This CDR3 region has 17 residues. Germline loops: CDR1 LGHNA, CDR2 YSLEER. The V end lost 0 bases, the J end lost 2 bases, and 17 bases lay between the germline ends. CDR3 loop: CASSQDRSSDITYEQYF. In DNA form, the CDR3 reads TGCGCCAGCAGCCAAGATCGTAGTTCGGACATCACCTACGAGCAGTACTTC.

This chain uses TRBV28 with TRBJ2-3; 8 bases line up with TRBD1. CDR3 length: 14 residues. V dropped 7 bases and J dropped 0; count of bases not matched to a gene: 3. The germline gives CDR1 MDHEN, CDR2 SYDVKM. CDR3 in amino acids: CASTTGGSTDTQYF. Here the CDR3 DNA reads TGTGCCAGCACCACAGGGGGTAGCACAGATACGCAGTATTTT.

V is TRBV28 and J is TRBJ2-7; the D gene is possibly TRBD1 (6 bases). The CDR3 length is 13 residues. The V end lost 6 bases, the J end lost 1 base, and 10 bases lay between the germline ends. The germline gives CDR1 MDHEN, CDR2 SYDVKM. The CDR3 region is CASSTGTSYEQYF. The CDR3 nucleotides read TGTGCCAGCAGCACCGGGACATCCTACGAGCAGTACTTC.

As to this clone: The sample has other DNA sequences that encode this CDR3 too. In nucleotides, the CDR3 is TGTGCCAGCAGTCTGGGACTAGCGGGAAGCACCGGGGAGCTGTTTTTT. Protein product: CASSLGLAGSTGELFF. This chain joins TRBV27 and TRBJ2-2; 13 positions agree with TRBD2. Germline CDR1 is MNHEY and CDR2 is SMNVEV (reference sequence). V lost 5 bases to trimming and J lost 4 bases; unmatched junction nucleotides: 4. The CDR3 spans 16 residues.

The V gene is TRBV2, the J gene TRBJ2-7; the match to TRBD1 covers 7 bases. Germline values: CDR1 SNHLY, CDR2 FYNNEI. The CDR3 length is 15 residues. Trimming took 2 bases from V and 0 from J; bases not matched to a gene: 4. The CDR3 here is CASSELRTGSYEQYF. As DNA, the CDR3 is TGTGCCAGCAGTGAACTTCGGACAGGCTCCTACGAGCAGTACTTC. The whole variable domain, filled in from reference TRBV2 and TRBJ2-7, reads EPEVTQTPSHQVTQMGQEVILRCVPISNHLYFYWYRQILGQKVEFLVSFYNNEISEKSEIFDDQFSVERPDGSNFTLKIRSTKLEDSAMYFCASSELRTGSYEQYFGPGTRLTVT.

Only one count was recorded for this clone. The rearrangement uses TRBV27 and TRBJ2-1; TRBD2 agrees at 7 bases. The CDR3 spans 14 residues. V shed 1 base and J 9 bases; nucleotides not matched to a gene: 6. The germline V gene encodes CDR1 MNHEY and CDR2 SMNVEV (reference sequence). CDR3 sequence reads: CASSLFSGWGEQFF. The CDR3 DNA sequence: TGTGCCAGCAGTTTATTTAGCGGGTGGGGTGAGCAGTTCTTC.

The CDR3 DNA reads TGTGCCAGTAGGCAACCAGGGGGCATTCAGCCCCAGCATTTT. Protein: CASRQPGGIQPQHF. This chain connects TRBV19 to TRBJ1-5; 8 positions match TRBD1. This CDR3 spans 14 amino acids. The germline CDR1 and CDR2 sequences are LNHDA and SQIVND (reference sequence). The J segment lost 6 bases and the V segment lost 6 bases, leaving 7 bases of the junction unmatched.

CDR3 coding DNA: TGTGCCAGCAGCCCCGGACAGGGGCCCACCGGGGAGCTGTTTTTT. This sequence encodes CASSPGQGPTGELFF. The rearrangement joins TRBV7-4 to TRBJ2-2; 9 bases agree with TRBD1. The V segment lost 5 bases and the J segment 4 bases; nucleotides outside the gene matches: 5. In germline, CDR1 is SGHVT, CDR2 SQSDAQ. The CDR3 runs 15 residues.

This rearrangement joins TRBV6-1 to TRBJ1-5; D might be TRBD1 (6 bases). Germline V gene data show CDR1 as MNHNS and CDR2 as SASEGT. Between the trimmed V and J ends, which lost 4 bases and 6 bases, there was a span of 7 bases. CDR3 length: 12 amino acids. The CDR3 nucleotides read TGTGCCAGCAGTGCACAGGGTCAGCCCCAGCATTTT. It encodes CASSAQGQPQHF.

The rearrangement links TRBV5-4 to TRBJ2-1; TRBD1 matches at 8 bases. Germline CDR1 and CDR2: SGHNT and YYREEE (reference sequence). There are 17 residues in the CDR3. J was trimmed by 0 bases and V by 4 bases; bases with no gene match: 9. CDR3 amino acids: CASSPASGGSSYNEQFF. As DNA, the CDR3 is TGTGCCAGCAGCCCAGCCTCAGGGGGCAGCTCCTACAATGAGCAGTTCTTC.

This chain links TRBV29-1 with TRBJ1-1, with 8 bases that match TRBD1. Germline-derived CDR1 and CDR2 are SQVTM and ANQGSEA. The CDR3 covers 15 residues. V trimming: 7 bases; J trimming: 2 bases; junction bases outside the gene matches: 12. The CDR3 is CSGIPTGQVNTEAFF. Here the CDR3 DNA reads TGCAGCGGGATACCTACGGGACAGGTAAACACTGAAGCTTTCTTT.

J is TRBJ1-2 and V is TRBV11-2, with 7 bases matching TRBD1. After removal of 5 bases from V and 4 bases from J, the junction contained 4 bases not matched to a gene. This CDR3 comprises 13 residues. Germline V gives CDR1 SGHAT, CDR2 FQNNGV. The CDR3 region is CASSRQGSYGYTF. The CDR3 DNA reads TGTGCCAGCAGCCGACAGGGTAGCTATGGCTACACCTTC.

The chain employs TRBV4-1 and TRBJ2-1, with TRBD1 as a possible D gene (5 bases). Germline V lookup: CDR1 MGHRA, CDR2 YSYEKL. CDR3 length equals 17 residues. Trimming pared 4 bases from V and 0 bases from J, leaving 16 bases between. The CDR3 protein is CASSPTIRVSSYNEQFF. CDR3 DNA sequence: TGCGCCAGCAGCCCCACAATCAGGGTGAGCTCCTACAATGAGCAGTTCTTC.

Only a few counts were recorded for this clone. The rearrangement uses TRBV15 and TRBJ2-1, with D maybe TRBD2 (6 bases). Per germline, CDR1 LNHNV and CDR2 YYDKDF (reference sequence). Between the trimmed V and J ends, which lost 7 bases and 0 bases, there was a span of 25 bases. The CDR3 sequence is 19 residues long. The CDR3 nucleotides read TGTGCCACCACCCTCCTCCGGGACTCCCCCCCTAGCTCCTACAATGAGCAGTTCTTC. Translating it yields CATTLLRDSPPSSYNEQFF. The entire variable domain, with the rest obtained from reference TRBV15 and TRBJ2-1, is as follows: DAMVIQNPRYQVTQFGKPVTLSCSQTLNHNVMYWYQQKSSQAPKLLFHYYDKDFNNEADTPDNFQSRRPNTSFCFLDIRSPGLGDTAMYLCATTLLRDSPPSSYNEQFFGPGTRLTVL.

The chain joins TRBV7-6 to TRBJ2-5, with 9 bases lining up with TRBD2. CDR3 size: 19 residues. Germline V CDR1 and CDR2: SGHVS, FNYEAQ. Trimming removed 5 bases from V and 4 bases from J; junction bases left unmatched: 20. The CDR3 is CASSRRSTGLAGLGETQYF. As DNA, the CDR3 is TGTGCCAGCAGCCGAAGATCAACAGGGCTAGCGGGACTAGGAGAGACCCAGTACTTC.

The chain is built from TRBV14 and TRBJ1-1, with D perhaps TRBD1 (6 bases). This CDR3 has 15 residues. Germline V gives CDR1 SGHDN, CDR2 FVKESK. The V end was cut by 4 bases, the J end by 2 bases, with 14 bases between. CDR3 sequence reads: CASSPRGEVNTEAFF. The CDR3 nucleotides read TGTGCCAGCAGCCCCAGGGGAGAAGTAAACACTGAAGCTTTCTTT. The full variable domain, rest sourced from reference TRBV14 and TRBJ1-1, is EAGVTQFPSHSVIEKGQTVTLRCDPISGHDNLYWYRRVMGKEIKFLLHFVKESKQDESGMPNNRFLAERTGGTYSTLKVQPAELEDSGVYFCASSPRGEVNTEAFFGQGTRLTVV.

The V gene is TRBV4-1, the J gene TRBJ2-2; tentatively, D is TRBD2 (5 bases). V shed 1 base and J shed 6 bases, with 12 bases lying between them. The CDR3 runs to 15 residues. Germline V gene data show CDR1 as MGHRA and CDR2 as YSYEKL. The CDR3 DNA sequence: TGCGCCAGCAGCCAAGTTCGTCGGGAAGCCGGGGAGCTGTTTTTT. Protein sequence: CASSQVRREAGELFF.

This clone was recorded a few times. The CDR3 reads CASSPWTGRNTEAFF. CDR3 DNA: TGTGCCAGCAGCCCTTGGACAGGGAGGAACACTGAAGCTTTCTTT. The chain employs TRBV7-9 and TRBJ1-1, with 8 bases identical to TRBD1. Germline V gene lookup returns CDR1 SEHNR and CDR2 FQNEAQ (reference sequence). This CDR3 contains 15 residues. V shed 5 bases and J 1 base; nucleotides not matched to a gene: 6.

This rearrangement joins TRBV28 to TRBJ2-7; the D gene is possibly TRBD1 (7 bases). Between the trimmed V and J ends, which lost 2 bases and 3 bases, there was a span of 14 bases. The CDR3 consists of 15 residues. Germline V lookup: CDR1 MDHEN, CDR2 SYDVKM. The CDR3 DNA reads as TGTGCCAGCAGTTTAGAGACAGGGAGGCTCTACGAGCAGTACTTC. Encoded protein: CASSLETGRLYEQYF. Together with reference TRBV28 and TRBJ2-7, the CDR3 gives the full variable domain: DVKVTQSSRYLVKRTGEKVFLECVQDMDHENMFWYRQDPGLGLRLIYFSYDVKMKEKGDIPEGYSVSREKKERFSLILESASTNQTSMYLCASSLETGRLYEQYFGPGTRLTVT.